Below, one T cell receptor beta chain is given with its context. What it recognizes is unknown. This sample was included in a study of type 1 regulatory T cells. Germline V gene data show CDR1 as DFQATT and CDR2 as SNEGSKA (reference sequence). This CDR3 region has 14 residues. Trimming took 2 bases from V and 3 from J, leaving 14 bases between them. Each CDR3 protein gets one entry after TCRdb re-called the reads with MiXCR. The sample consists of about 62,000 distinct CDR3 sequences, 62% of them appearing once. The sequencing input was cultured non-Tr1 T cells, either the whole culture or a sorted T cell fraction (not recorded which). The clonotype comes from a human donor in good health. This chain joins TRBV20-1 and TRBJ2-7; TRBD1 might be the D (6 bases). The chain's CDR3 is CSARKSGALYEQYF. The CDR3 coding sequence is TGCAGTGCTAGAAAGTCAGGGGCTCTCTACGAGCAGTACTTC.